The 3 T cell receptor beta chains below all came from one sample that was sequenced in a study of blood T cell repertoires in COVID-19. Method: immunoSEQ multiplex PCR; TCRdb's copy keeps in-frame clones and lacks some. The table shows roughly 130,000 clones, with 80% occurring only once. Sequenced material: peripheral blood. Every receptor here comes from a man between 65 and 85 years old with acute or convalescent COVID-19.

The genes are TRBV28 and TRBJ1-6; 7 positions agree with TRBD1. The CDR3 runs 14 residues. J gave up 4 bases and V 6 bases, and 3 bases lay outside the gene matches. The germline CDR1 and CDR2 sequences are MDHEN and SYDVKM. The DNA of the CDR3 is TGTGCCAGCAGCTCGGGACAGTATAATTCACCCCTCCACTTT. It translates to CASSSGQYNSPLHF.

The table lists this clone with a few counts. CDR3 nucleotide sequence: TGTGCCAGCAGCTGGGGGGACAGGGGGAAGTCACCCCTCCACTTT. Protein sequence: CASSWGDRGKSPLHF. The gene calls are TRBV7-9 and TRBJ1-6, with 11 bases that match TRBD1. This CDR3 is 15 amino acids long. The V gene end was trimmed by 4 bases and the J gene end by 10 bases; junction bases not matched to a gene: 6. Germline lookup yields CDR1 SEHNR and CDR2 FQNEAQ (reference sequence). The full variable domain, rest sourced from reference TRBV7-9 and TRBJ1-6, is DTGVSQNPRHKITKRGQNVTFRCDPISEHNRLYWYRQTLGQGPEFLTYFQNEAQLEKSRLLSDRFSAERPKGSFSTLEIQRTEQGDSAMYLCASSWGDRGKSPLHFGNGTRLTVT.

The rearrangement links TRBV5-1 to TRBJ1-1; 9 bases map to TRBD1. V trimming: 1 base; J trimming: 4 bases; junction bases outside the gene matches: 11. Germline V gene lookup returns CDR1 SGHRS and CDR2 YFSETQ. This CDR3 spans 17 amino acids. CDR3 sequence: CASSLKMGQGSGTEAFF. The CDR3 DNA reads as TGCGCCAGCAGCTTGAAAATGGGACAGGGTTCGGGCACTGAAGCTTTCTTT.